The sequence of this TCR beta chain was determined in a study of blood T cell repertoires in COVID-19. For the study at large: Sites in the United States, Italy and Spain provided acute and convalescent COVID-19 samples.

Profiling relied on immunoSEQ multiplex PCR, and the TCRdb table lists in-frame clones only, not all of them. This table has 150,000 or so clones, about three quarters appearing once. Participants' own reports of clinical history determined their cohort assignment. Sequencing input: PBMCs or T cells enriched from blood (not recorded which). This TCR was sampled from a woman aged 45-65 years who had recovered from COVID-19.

Here the CDR3 DNA reads TGTGCCAGCAACCTCACAAAGCCTAGCGGGAGGGGGATCAGCACAGATACGCAGTATTTT. Translation gives CASNLTKPSGRGISTDTQYF. The chain couples TRBV21-1 to TRBJ2-3; the table gives TRBD2 as D, unverified against the DNA. TRBV21-1 is tagged as a pseudogene. The CDR3 has 20 amino acids.